The rows below give T cell receptor beta chains drawn from one sample of a study of shared clonotypes between healthy human individuals. Measured with immunoSEQ multiplex PCR; TCRdb has only the in-frame clones, and not every one. The table lists about 680,000 clones, approximately 90% of them singletons. The source material was naive CD8+ T cells sorted from blood. These receptor sequences come from a man under 40 in good health. Both conserved end residues are part of each CDR3. The D gene is left open where the match is weak. The size of a clone is reported for some rows only, either as once, few or many, or as a class for expanded clones.

clone_size d_call j_call v_call cdr3_aa cdr3_nt
- - TRBJ1-1 TRBV11-1 CASEGQNTEAFF TGTGCCAGTGAGGGACAGAACACTGAAGCTTTCTTT
- - TRBJ1-5 TRBV6-5 CASSLSGPQHF TGTGCCAGCAGTTTGTCGGGGCCCCAGCATTTT
- - TRBJ1-1 TRBV2 CASSGQEAFF TGTGCCAGTTCCGGACAGGAAGCTTTCTTT
- TRBD2 TRBJ2-1 TRBV13 CASSSAGEPSYNEQFF TGTGCCAGCAGCTCCGCGGGGGAGCCCTCCTACAATGAGCAGTTCTTC
- TRBD2 TRBJ2-3 TRBV6-6 CASSYSREAHTDTQYF TGTGCCAGCAGTTACTCGCGGGAGGCTCACACAGATACGCAGTATTTT
- - TRBJ2-7 TRBV14 CASSSSTSLVNYEQYF TGTGCCAGCAGCTCAAGTACTAGCCTGGTAAACTACGAGCAGTACTTC
- TRBD1 TRBJ2-7 TRBV5-5 CASSLAPTGVKLTYEQYF TGTGCCAGCAGCTTGGCCCCGACAGGGGTCAAATTAACCTACGAGCAGTACTTC
- - TRBJ2-2 TRBV6-1 CASSGGSTAGELFF TGTGCCAGCAGTGGCGGCAGTACGGCCGGGGAGCTGTTTTTT
- - TRBJ1-5 TRBV7-2 CASSFWGRSNQPQHF TGTGCCAGCAGCTTTTGGGGCAGAAGCAATCAGCCCCAGCATTTT
- - TRBJ1-4 TRBV23-1 CASSLPGDWNHEKLFF TGCGCCAGCAGTCTTCCAGGTGACTGGAACCATGAAAAACTGTTTTTT
- - TRBJ2-7 TRBV2 CASTATGNSYEQYF TGTGCCAGCACCGCTACAGGAAACTCCTACGAGCAGTACTTC
- - TRBJ2-1 TRBV7-9 CASSHSGQDFDEQFF TGTGCCAGCAGTCATAGCGGACAAGATTTCGATGAGCAGTTCTTC
- - TRBJ1-2 TRBV5-4 CASSFGNPGYTF TGTGCCAGCAGCTTTGGGAATCCGGGCTACACCTTC
- TRBD1 TRBJ2-7 TRBV19 CASSGGTGAYEQYF TGTGCCAGTAGTGGAGGGACAGGGGCCTACGAGCAGTACTTC
- - TRBJ2-2 TRBV19 CASSIGVLAGELFF TGTGCCAGTAGTATAGGGGTTTTGGCCGGGGAGCTGTTTTTT
- - TRBJ1-4 TRBV6-1 CASRFIQAENEKLFF TGTGCCAGCAGATTCATCCAGGCAGAAAATGAAAAACTGTTTTTT
once TRBD2 TRBJ2-2 TRBV15 CATSRDLAGGQGTGELFF TGTGCCACCAGCAGAGATCTAGCGGGAGGGCAAGGCACCGGGGAGCTGTTTTTT
- TRBD2 TRBJ2-7 TRBV29-1 CSVSPPETSGRPSYEQYF TGCAGCGTTTCACCCCCCGAGACTAGCGGGAGACCCTCCTACGAGCAGTACTTC
- TRBD2 TRBJ2-7 TRBV7-6 CASSSTHPRTSEELYF TGTGCCAGCAGCTCAACACATCCTCGGACTAGCGAGGAACTGTACTTC
- - TRBJ2-7 TRBV15 CATSRGPYEQYF TGTGCCACCAGCAGGGGACCTTACGAGCAGTACTTC
- - TRBJ2-7 TRBV9 CASSPILDGYEQYF TGTGCCAGCAGCCCTATACTTGATGGCTACGAGCAGTACTTC
- TRBD1 TRBJ2-2 TRBV7-9 CASSRGTGNTGELFF TGTGCCAGCAGCCGCGGGACAGGGAATACCGGGGAGCTGTTTTTT
- - TRBJ2-7 TRBV11-2 CASSHEGSPTYEQYF TGTGCCAGCAGCCACGAGGGGTCCCCAACCTACGAGCAGTACTTC
once TRBD1 TRBJ2-7 TRBV2 CASRDRLHEQYF TGTGCCAGCAGGGACAGGCTCCACGAGCAGTACTTC
- - TRBJ2-7 TRBV9 CASSPRDHEQYF TGTGCCAGCAGCCCCCGCGACCACGAGCAGTACTTC
- TRBD2 TRBJ2-1 TRBV19 CASSPIAGGINEQFF TGTGCCAGTAGTCCCATAGCGGGAGGGATAAATGAGCAGTTCTTC
- - TRBJ2-7 TRBV7-9 CASSLASSYEQYF TGTGCCAGCAGCTTAGCCAGCAGCTACGAGCAGTACTTC
- - TRBJ1-1 TRBV4-1 CASSPQPSEAGDTEAFF TGCGCCAGCAGCCCTCAGCCCAGTGAGGCTGGGGACACTGAAGCTTTCTTT
- TRBD1 TRBJ2-3 TRBV5-5 CASSFFPGGADTQYF TGTGCCAGCAGCTTTTTTCCAGGGGGCGCAGATACGCAGTATTTT
- - TRBJ1-1 TRBV7-9 CASTYWTEGLVTEAFF TGTGCCAGCACCTACTGGACAGAGGGATTGGTCACTGAAGCTTTCTTT
- - TRBJ2-2 TRBV7-8 CASSLEGAGELFF TGTGCCAGCAGCTTAGAGGGGGCCGGGGAGCTGTTTTTT
- TRBD1 TRBJ1-1 TRBV13 CASSSRGQVGTEAFF TGTGCCAGCAGTTCCAGGGGGCAGGTGGGCACTGAAGCTTTCTTT
- - TRBJ2-5 TRBV7-6 CASSLKGVDSVWETQYF TGTGCCAGCAGCTTAAAGGGGGTAGATAGTGTCTGGGAGACCCAGTACTTC
- TRBD2 TRBJ2-1 TRBV27 CASSPTGTIYNEQFF TGTGCCAGCAGTCCAACCGGGACTATCTACAATGAGCAGTTCTTC
- - TRBJ1-2 TRBV5-6 CASSLMGGWYGYTF TGTGCCAGCAGCTTGATGGGGGGTTGGTATGGCTACACCTTC
- - TRBJ2-5 TRBV5-6 CASSLERPRVITETQYF TGTGCCAGCAGCTTGGAACGCCCACGGGTTATTACAGAGACCCAGTACTTC
- TRBD2 TRBJ2-7 TRBV28 CASSLVFGGSNRPEYF TGTGCCAGCAGTTTAGTGTTCGGCGGGAGTAATCGGCCGGAGTACTTC
- - TRBJ2-1 TRBV21-1 CASSKGASGKRDEQFF TGTGCCAGCAGCAAAGGGGCTAGCGGGAAACGGGATGAGCAGTTCTTC
- - TRBJ2-2 TRBV19 CASSPQGPTGELFF TGTGCCAGTAGTCCACAGGGCCCTACCGGGGAGCTGTTTTTT
- - TRBJ2-1 TRBV7-6 CASSPSAAVYNEQFF TGTGCCAGCAGCCCATCCGCGGCTGTTTACAATGAGCAGTTCTTC
- - TRBJ2-7 TRBV4-1 CASSQGTLYEQYF TGCGCCAGCAGCCAAGGGACTCTCTACGAGCAGTACTTC
- TRBD2 TRBJ2-2 TRBV14 CASSATRKREGLNTGELFF TGTGCCAGCAGTGCTACTAGAAAGAGGGAGGGCCTGAACACCGGGGAGCTGTTTTTT
- - TRBJ2-1 TRBV28 CATHDNEQFF TGTGCCACCCACGACAATGAGCAGTTCTTC
- - TRBJ1-2 TRBV11-1 CASSLDDNNYGYTF TGTGCCAGCAGCTTAGACGACAATAACTATGGCTACACCTTC
- - TRBJ2-7 TRBV28 CASSLRGRSYEQYF TGTGCCAGCAGTTTACGGGGGAGATCCTACGAGCAGTACTTC
once TRBD2 TRBJ2-1 TRBV11-2 CASSLGTRGNEQFF TGTGCCAGCAGCTTAGGGACTAGGGGCAATGAGCAGTTCTTC
- - TRBJ1-4 TRBV28 CASTISGGHEKLFF TGTGCCAGCACCATTTCCGGAGGTCACGAAAAACTGTTTTTT
- - TRBJ2-3 TRBV28 CASSLLESTDTQYF TGTGCCAGCAGTTTATTAGAGAGCACAGATACGCAGTATTTT
- - TRBJ1-2 TRBV28 CASRGHVNYGYTF TGTGCCAGCAGGGGACACGTTAACTATGGCTACACCTTC
- TRBD2 TRBJ2-7 TRBV12-5 CASGLVNSREARCEQYF TGTGCTAGTGGTTTGGTAAACTCGCGGGAGGCCCGGTGCGAGCAGTACTTC
- - TRBJ2-7 TRBV7-9 CASGPDRYYEQYF TGTGCCAGCGGACCGGACAGATACTACGAGCAGTACTTC
- - TRBJ2-1 TRBV4-2 CASSQGARGLYNEQFF TGTGCCAGCAGCCAAGGGGCCAGGGGACTATACAATGAGCAGTTCTTC
- - TRBJ2-1 TRBV21-1 CASSKDRGRTNEQFF TGTGCCAGCAGCAAGGACAGGGGCCGAACGAATGAGCAGTTCTTC
- TRBD2 TRBJ2-7 TRBV7-9 CASSLGPGGGSYEQYF TGTGCCAGCAGCTTAGGCCCGGGGGGTGGATCCTACGAGCAGTACTTC
- - TRBJ2-7 TRBV7-9 CASSLEQLGFYEQYF TGTGCCAGCAGCTTAGAACAGCTGGGGTTCTACGAGCAGTACTTC
- - TRBJ2-1 TRBV14 CASSPGETRSYNEQFF TGTGCCAGCAGCCCGGGAGAGACGCGTTCCTACAATGAGCAGTTCTTC
once - TRBJ2-7 TRBV5-1 CASSPSSYEQYF TGCGCCAGCAGTCCAAGCTCCTACGAGCAGTACTTC
- TRBD2 TRBJ2-7 TRBV6-5 CASSSYSGRFYEQYF TGTGCCAGCAGTTCCTATAGCGGGAGGTTCTACGAGCAGTACTTC
- - TRBJ2-6 TRBV27 CASTYRSGANVLTF TGTGCCAGCACCTACAGATCTGGGGCCAACGTCCTGACTTTC